This T cell receptor beta chain is drawn from a study of blood T cells in healthy people across ages. The wider study: Using template switching, researchers captured about one barcoded beta molecule for each two T cells.

Germline-derived CDR1 and CDR2 are SGHRS and YFSETQ. This CDR3 contains 14 residues. V was shortened by 0 bases and J by 12 bases, with 16 bases between the two germline ends. This clonotype was counted a few times. A second PCR, run for about 6 to 11 cycles, used a sample-barcoded 5' primer plus a J-beta primer mix. Each CDR3 protein gets one entry after TCRdb re-called the 5' RACE reads with MiXCR. The sample shows about 1.7 million distinct CDR3 sequences, roughly 28% of them seen only once. This TCR came from a woman aged 25 to 39 in good health. J is TRBJ2-1 and V is TRBV5-1; no clear D gene. Material for sequencing was blood. For the CDR3, the DNA is TGCGCCAGCAGCTTGGAGGCCACCACAATGAGGCAGTTCTTC. Residues: CASSLEATTMRQFF.